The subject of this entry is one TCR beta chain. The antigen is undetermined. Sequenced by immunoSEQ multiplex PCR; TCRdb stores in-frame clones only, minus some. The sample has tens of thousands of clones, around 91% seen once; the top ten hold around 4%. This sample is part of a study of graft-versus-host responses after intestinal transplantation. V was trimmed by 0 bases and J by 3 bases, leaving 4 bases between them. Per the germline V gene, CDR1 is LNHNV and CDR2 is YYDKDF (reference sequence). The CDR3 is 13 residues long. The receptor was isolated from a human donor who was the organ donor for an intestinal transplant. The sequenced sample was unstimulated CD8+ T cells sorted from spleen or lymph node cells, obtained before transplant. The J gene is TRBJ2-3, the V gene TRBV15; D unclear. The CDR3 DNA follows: TGTGCCACCAGCAGAGAAGCGACAGATACGCAGTATTTT. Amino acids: CATSREATDTQYF.